The 18 T cell receptor beta chains presented below share a single source sample, sequenced in a study of CD8+ T cells in alopecia areata. RNA was extracted and reverse transcribed into cDNA as the sequencing template. Data came from immunoSEQ multiplex PCR; TCRdb stores just in-frame clones and leaves some out. The sample carries some 51,000 clones, about 96% recorded once. The material was CD8+ T cells sorted from blood, obtained at week 0. All receptors come from a human donor with alopecia areata.

The chain recombines TRBV7-8 with TRBJ2-5, with TRBD1 matching 9 bases. The J segment lost 5 bases and the V segment lost 5 bases, leaving 6 bases of the junction unmatched. Germline CDR1 is SGHVS and CDR2 is FQNEAQ. The CDR3 covers 14 residues. CDR3 region: CASSETGGLETQYF. The CDR3 region has the DNA TGTGCCAGCAGCGAGACAGGGGGATTGGAGACCCAGTACTTC.

The rearrangement links TRBV27 to TRBJ2-5, with D possibly matching TRBD1 (6 bases). CDR3 length equals 16 residues. The V gene lost 6 bases and the J gene lost 1 base, with 18 bases spanning the gap. Germline CDR1 reads MNHEY; CDR2 reads SMNVEV (reference sequence). The CDR3 sequence is CASSLNREMVQETQYF. The CDR3 coding sequence is TGTGCCAGCAGCCTAAACAGGGAAATGGTCCAAGAGACCCAGTACTTC.

The gene calls are TRBV7-2 and TRBJ2-3; weak D call: TRBD2 (6 bases). Germline V lookup: CDR1 SGHTA, CDR2 FQGNSA. V gave up 4 bases and J gave up 0 bases, with 14 bases separating them. The CDR3 is made up of 16 amino acids. In DNA form, the CDR3 reads TGTGCCAGCAGCTCCATTAGCGGCCCCAGCACAGATACGCAGTATTTT. As protein: CASSSISGPSTDTQYF.

In the case of this clone: This sample also contains other DNA sequences that code for the same CDR3. The J gene is TRBJ2-1, the V gene TRBV18; D gene uncertain. Trimming left V 0 bases short and J 12 bases short, with 12 bases between. Germline values: CDR1 KGHSH, CDR2 LQKENI. The length of the CDR3 is 13 residues. For the CDR3, the DNA is TGTGCCAGCTCACCACCGTTTTCCCTCGGGCAGTTCTTC. Its protein is CASSPPFSLGQFF.

This chain joins TRBV7-2 and TRBJ2-7; D tentatively fits TRBD1 or TRBD2 (5 bases each). The V end lost 3 bases, the J end lost 6 bases, and 6 bases lay between the germline ends. Per germline, CDR1 SGHTA and CDR2 FQGNSA. This CDR3 is built from 11 residues. The CDR3 bases are TGTGCCAGCAGCTTGGGGGTCGAGCAGTACTTC. This codes for CASSLGVEQYF.

CDR3 in amino acids: CASRPRGLAGDTQYF. For the CDR3, the DNA is TGTGCCAGTAGACCGAGGGGGCTAGCGGGGGATACGCAGTATTTT. The chain links TRBV19 to TRBJ2-3; 9 bases match TRBD2. Losses at the gene ends were 6 bases for V and 6 bases for J; bases not matched to a gene: 10. CDR1 and CDR2 (germline): LNHDA, SQIVND (reference sequence). The CDR3 runs 15 residues.

As concerns this clone: Different DNA sequences within this sample yield the same CDR3. The chain is built from TRBV7-9 and TRBJ2-3; no firm D call. Looked up from germline, CDR1 is SEHNR and CDR2 is FQNEAQ (reference sequence). The CDR3 sequence is 13 residues long. With 5 bases removed from V and 1 base from J, the gap between germline ends came to 7 bases. The CDR3 DNA is TGTGCCAGCAGCCCCCGTGGCACAGATACGCAGTATTTT. Encoded protein: CASSPRGTDTQYF.

This clone was counted once. The chain carries TRBV9 and TRBJ1-2, with D maybe TRBD1 (6 bases). Germline values: CDR1 SGDLS, CDR2 YYNGEE. CDR3 length: 17 residues. The V end was cut by 2 bases, the J end by 8 bases, with 25 bases between. The CDR3 region has the DNA TGTGCCAGCAGCGTGTATTCGAAGGAGAGGAGGGGGGACGGCTACACCTTC. This sequence encodes CASSVYSKERRGDGYTF.

The chain carries TRBV7-9 and TRBJ2-7; a weak D match, TRBD1 (5 bases). The germline CDR1 and CDR2 sequences are SEHNR and FQNEAQ (reference sequence). Trimming stripped 2 bases from V and 3 bases from J, with 14 bases between. The CDR3 is 15 residues long. The DNA for the CDR3 is TGTGCCAGCAGCTTACCCCGATGGGGCAGCTACGAGCAGTACTTC. Protein product: CASSLPRWGSYEQYF.

This rearrangement joins TRBV7-9 to TRBJ1-3; no reliable D call. Per the germline V gene, CDR1 is SEHNR and CDR2 is FQNEAQ (reference sequence). Trimming took 4 bases from V and 4 from J, leaving 11 bases between them. CDR3 size: 14 residues. CDR3 in DNA: TGTGCCAGCAGCTCGTCGGATCCGGGAAACACCATATATTTT. This gives the protein CASSSSDPGNTIYF.

The rearrangement links TRBV7-9 to TRBJ2-6; possibly TRBD2 for D (5 bases). The CDR3 spans 15 residues. CDR1 and CDR2 (germline): SEHNR, FQNEAQ (reference sequence). With 3 bases removed from V and 1 base from J, the gap between germline ends came to 7 bases. CDR3 sequence: CASSLAGSGANVLTF. DNA of the CDR3: TGTGCCAGCAGCTTGGCGGGTTCTGGGGCCAACGTCCTGACTTTC.

The J gene is TRBJ2-3, the V gene TRBV7-6; D unclear. V dropped 4 bases and J dropped 3 bases, with 17 bases sitting between them. CDR1 is SGHVS and CDR2 is FNYEAQ in the germline V gene. The CDR3 runs 16 residues. The CDR3 DNA sequence: TGTGCCAGCAGCTCCCTGGCCAGTCGACCTACAGATACGCAGTATTTT. Translating it yields CASSSLASRPTDTQYF.

The genes are TRBV9 and TRBJ2-1; 13 bases line up with TRBD2. This CDR3 has 16 amino acids. CDR1 SGDLS and CDR2 YYNGEE come from the germline V gene. J gave up 8 bases and V 3 bases, and 8 bases lay outside the gene matches. CDR3 nucleotides: TGTGCCAGCAGCGCCACTAGCGGGGGGGCCGGCTATGAGCAGTTCTTC. Its translation: CASSATSGGAGYEQFF.

The rearrangement links TRBV4-3 to TRBJ2-7; weak D call: TRBD2 (7 bases). The CDR3 has 17 amino acids. Deletions cut 0 bases from V and 7 bases from J, with 22 bases between. The germline V gene encodes CDR1 LGHNA and CDR2 YSLEER. The CDR3 loop reads CASSQDPTWRGGLEQYF. The CDR3 DNA sequence: TGCGCCAGCAGCCAAGATCCCACCTGGAGGGGGGGCTTGGAGCAGTACTTC.

The J gene is TRBJ2-7, the V gene TRBV19; D is undetermined. The CDR3 has 14 amino acids. CDR1 and CDR2 from the germline V gene are LNHDA and SQIVND (reference sequence). Trimming took off 1 base at V and 2 bases at J, with 9 bases between the two ends. CDR3 sequence reads: CASSIVGTAYEQYF. CDR3 coding DNA: TGTGCCAGTAGTATAGTTGGCACCGCCTACGAGCAGTACTTC.

The chain couples TRBV7-2 to TRBJ2-7; 8 bases are shared with TRBD2. This CDR3 comprises 14 residues. With V trimmed by 3 bases and J by 3 bases, 4 bases remained unmatched. CDR1 and CDR2 (germline): SGHTA, FQGNSA. The CDR3 nucleotides read TGTGCCAGCAGCTTTGGACTAGCAGGCTACGAGCAGTACTTC. Protein sequence: CASSFGLAGYEQYF.

The chain carries TRBV12-5 and TRBJ1-1; D is uncertain. V was trimmed by 8 bases and J by 3 bases, leaving 13 bases between them. The CDR3 is 13 amino acids. Germline V CDR1 and CDR2: LGHNT, FRNRAP. CDR3 in amino acids: CASTTPGDTEAFF. The CDR3 bases are TGTGCTAGTACTACACCTGGGGACACTGAAGCTTTCTTT.

CDR3 amino acids: CASSVLLEVAGDEQYF. CDR3 DNA: TGTGCCAGCAGCGTACTTTTGGAGGTGGCAGGGGACGAGCAGTACTTC. This chain links TRBV9 with TRBJ2-7, with D possibly being TRBD1 (6 bases). This CDR3 contains 16 residues. Per germline, CDR1 SGDLS and CDR2 YYNGEE. Trimming left V 1 base short and J 5 bases short, with 19 bases between.